This T cell receptor (beta chain) was recorded in a study of T cells in Graves' hyperthyroidism and ophthalmopathy. Study-wide background: Peripheral blood was acquired at first diagnosis, ahead of any therapy whatsoever.

Diagnoses were made from clinical symptoms, serum measures (thyroxine and TRAb), thyroid ultrasound and orbital computed tomography. V was cut by 5 bases and J by 4 bases, with 11 bases left in between. Germline V gives CDR1 SGHNT, CDR2 YENEEA. The CDR3 contains 13 residues. Whole-study findings and limits: The majority of expanded thyroid clonotypes above 0.001 also appeared in blood. The model identified upcoming ophthalmopathy a median roughly 6 months ahead of onset.

The TCR beta CDR3 regions underwent amplification using RNA transcripts as the source. Carried out on the TCR CDR3, a first-round RT-PCR used the HTBI primer set. TCRdb called the multiplex PCR reads again in MiXCR, with one record for every CDR3 protein. The data show 600,000 to 650,000 distinct CDR3 sequences, under 20% seen once. This clonotype was seen repeatedly, ten times or more. Its antigen is unidentified. The sample was blood. This TCR derives from a woman younger than 45 with Graves' hyperthyroidism. This rearrangement joins TRBV11-3 to TRBJ1-2; the D is unclear. CDR3 in DNA: TGTGCCAGCAGCCAGGACCGAAGCTATGGCTACACCTTC. It yields the protein CASSQDRSYGYTF.